These 26 T cell receptor beta chains were sequenced from one sample in a study of CD8 T cells in Susac syndrome. Random-hexamer reverse transcription was applied to about 0.45 to 1 ug RNA. Each CDR3 protein gets one entry after TCRdb re-called the immunoSEQ multiplex PCR reads with MiXCR. The sample includes roughly 120,000 distinct CDR3 sequences, around 94% seen only once; the top ten take roughly 0.08%. Sequencing was done on a sample of CD4+ T cells from PBMCs. The receptors stem from a human donor in good health.

The gene calls are TRBV6-5 and TRBJ2-3; the match to TRBD1 covers 7 bases. Trimming removed 2 bases from V and 1 base from J; junction bases left unmatched: 9. The CDR3 has 17 residues. Germline V gene data show CDR1 as MNHEY and CDR2 as SVGAGI. CDR3 coding DNA: TGTGCCAGCAGTTACAGGCCCCCCGGACAGGGCACAGATACGCAGTATTTT. Translated, it gives CASSYRPPGQGTDTQYF.

The gene calls are TRBV6-5 and TRBJ2-2; the D call may be TRBD1 or TRBD2 (5 bases each). The CDR3 sequence is 15 residues long. CDR1 is MNHEY, CDR2 SVGAGI, per germline. The germline V and J ends were trimmed by 0 bases and 2 bases, with 7 bases remaining between them. CDR3 nucleotide sequence: TGTGCCAGCAGTTACTCGAGGGGAAACACCGGGGAGCTGTTTTTT. Translating gives CASSYSRGNTGELFF.

V and J are TRBV5-1 and TRBJ1-1, with 7 bases fitting TRBD1. CDR3 length: 13 residues. J was trimmed by 6 bases and V by 2 bases; bases with no gene match: 4. The V gene's germline CDR1 is SGHRS and CDR2 YFSETQ. This CDR3 is CASSLQGMAEAFF. The CDR3 DNA is TGCGCCAGCAGCTTACAGGGGATGGCTGAAGCTTTCTTT.

The chain uses TRBV11-2 and TRBJ2-7, with 7 bases identical to TRBD1. The germline V gene has CDR1 SGHAT and CDR2 FQNNGV. The ends lost 1 base at V and 4 bases at J; junction bases unmatched: 10. CDR3 size: 16 residues. Here the CDR3 reads CASSLVGAGGFYEQYF. The DNA for the CDR3 is TGTGCCAGCAGCTTAGTTGGTGCAGGGGGATTTTACGAGCAGTACTTC.

The V and J genes are TRBV4-3 and TRBJ2-1; the D gene could be TRBD1 or TRBD2 (6 bases each). Trimming stripped 0 bases from V and 10 bases from J, with 13 bases between. This CDR3 spans 14 amino acids. From germline, CDR1 is LGHNA and CDR2 YSLEER. The CDR3 reads CASSQDAGGDEQFF. The CDR3 region has the DNA TGCGCCAGCAGCCAAGATGCCGGGGGCGACGAGCAGTTCTTC.

The chain employs TRBV5-1 and TRBJ2-3; 7 bases are a match to TRBD1. The CDR3 is made up of 16 amino acids. V dropped 1 base and J dropped 5; count of bases not matched to a gene: 10. Germline CDR1 is SGHRS and CDR2 is YFSETQ. The CDR3 region has the DNA TGCGCCAGCAGCTTGCCCGGGACAGTGGTGGAAGATACGCAGTATTTT. Translating gives CASSLPGTVVEDTQYF.

The chain is built from TRBV6-1 and TRBJ2-7, with 9 bases matching TRBD2. The V gene end was trimmed by 2 bases and the J gene end by 3 bases; junction bases not matched to a gene: 5. CDR3 length: 15 residues. Germline V gene data show CDR1 as MNHNS and CDR2 as SASEGT. The DNA of the CDR3 is TGTGCCAGCAGTGAAAGACAACTAGCGGGCTACGAGCAGTACTTC. Amino acids: CASSERQLAGYEQYF.

V is TRBV7-9 and J is TRBJ1-2, with 9 nucleotides matching TRBD1. The junction had 8 bases not matched to a gene; V was cut back by 6 bases and J by 9 bases. The CDR3 extends over 13 amino acids. Germline CDR1 reads SEHNR; CDR2 reads FQNEAQ (reference sequence). CDR3: CASSSRDRVRYTF. As DNA, the CDR3 is TGTGCCAGCAGTTCCCGGGACAGGGTTCGCTACACCTTC.

V and J are TRBV5-4 and TRBJ2-7; 14 bases are shared with TRBD2. J lost 2 bases, V lost 0 bases, and 4 bases had no gene match. The germline V gene encodes CDR1 SGHNT and CDR2 YYREEE (reference sequence). The CDR3 extends over 17 amino acids. The CDR3 protein is CASSLVTSGRGTYEQYF. CDR3 nucleotide sequence: TGTGCCAGCAGCTTGGTGACTAGCGGGAGGGGGACCTACGAGCAGTACTTC.

V is TRBV24-1 and J is TRBJ2-2; 7 bases fit TRBD1. Germline loops: CDR1 KGHDR, CDR2 SFDVKD. CDR3 length equals 14 residues. With 3 bases clipped from V and 7 bases from J, the junction kept 4 bases outside the gene matches. CDR3 sequence: CATSDPGQIGELFF. Here the CDR3 DNA reads TGTGCCACCAGTGATCCGGGACAGATCGGGGAGCTGTTTTTT.

This rearrangement joins TRBV18 to TRBJ1-5, with 9 bases identical to TRBD1. With 2 bases clipped from V and 6 bases from J, the junction kept 8 bases outside the gene matches. This CDR3 spans 16 amino acids. Germline assignment: CDR1 KGHSH and CDR2 LQKENI. CDR3 sequence reads: CASSPATGGQSQPQHF. The CDR3 nucleotides are TGTGCCAGCTCACCAGCGACAGGGGGACAAAGTCAGCCCCAGCATTTT.

The chain has TRBV5-6 and TRBJ2-7, with D possibly being TRBD2 (5 bases). With 4 bases removed from V and 4 bases from J, the gap between germline ends came to 15 bases. Germline V lookup: CDR1 SGHDT, CDR2 YYEEEE. The CDR3 is 14 residues long. Here the CDR3 reads CASSLYGVTYEQYF. The CDR3 nucleotides are TGTGCCAGCAGCCTCTACGGGGTCACGTACGAGCAGTACTTC.

As to this clonotype: Sequence at one end of the junction differs from germline and may be a read error. The chain joins TRBV6-2 or TRBV6-3 to TRBJ2-1; 14 bases agree with TRBD2. Germline V gene sequence: CDR1 MNHEY, CDR2 SVGEGT. The CDR3 extends over 13 amino acids. CDR3 sequence reads: CASSPGTSGRGIF. As DNA, the CDR3 is TGTGCCAGCAGCCCAGGGACTAGCGGGAGAGGGATCTTC.

The chain joins TRBV12-3 or TRBV12-4 to TRBJ1-1, with D possibly TRBD1 on 6 matching bases. Trimming shortened V by 7 bases and J by 10 bases, and 25 bases separated the two germline ends. The CDR3 runs to 15 residues. The CDR3 loop reads CASTRGGLNTLGAFF. CDR3 DNA: TGTGCCAGCACCCGGGGGGGGCTCAACACCTTGGGAGCTTTCTTT.

The rearrangement joins TRBV5-1 to TRBJ2-1; D possibly uses TRBD1 or TRBD2 (6 bases each). This CDR3 has 12 residues. The V end was cut by 4 bases, the J end by 6 bases, with 8 bases between. Germline V gene lookup returns CDR1 SGHRS and CDR2 YFSETQ. The CDR3 reads CASSPGANEQFF. In DNA, the CDR3 is TGCGCCAGCAGCCCGGGGGCCAATGAGCAGTTCTTC.

This chain uses TRBV18 with TRBJ2-1, with a tentative D call TRBD2 (6 bases). The germline CDR1 and CDR2 sequences are KGHSH and LQKENI. The CDR3 is 15 residues long. With 1 base removed from V and 0 bases from J, the gap between germline ends came to 7 bases. CDR3 nucleotides: TGTGCCAGCTCACCACGCGGGAACTCCTACAATGAGCAGTTCTTC. Translating gives CASSPRGNSYNEQFF.

In nucleotides, the CDR3 is TGCAGTGCTAGAGATCCCCAGGGACTTCAGCCCCAGCATTTT. This encodes CSARDPQGLQPQHF. The V gene is TRBV20-1, the J gene TRBJ1-5; D is possibly TRBD1 (5 bases). The CDR3 is made up of 14 amino acids. Germline V CDR1 and CDR2: DFQATT, SNEGSKA (reference sequence). The ends were cut back, 0 bases at V and 6 bases at J, with 12 bases in the middle.

The CDR3 sequence: CASSLDPAYGYTF. The CDR3 DNA sequence: TGTGCCAGCAGCTTAGATCCGGCTTATGGCTACACCTTC. The chain links TRBV7-2 to TRBJ1-2; the D is unclear. The CDR3 spans 13 residues. V was trimmed by 1 base and J by 5 bases, leaving 8 bases between them. In germline, CDR1 is SGHTA, CDR2 FQGNSA.

The count of this clonotype is one. This rearrangement joins TRBV10-1 to TRBJ2-1; the D is unclear. The CDR3 totals 12 residues. CDR1 is WNHNN, CDR2 SYGVQD, per germline (reference sequence). The V end lost 4 bases, the J end lost 4 bases, and 5 bases lay between the germline ends. The CDR3 nucleotides read TGCGCCAGCAGTGTTGCGTACAATGAGCAGTTCTTC. Its protein is CASSVAYNEQFF.

The chain has TRBV2 and TRBJ2-5; unclear D gene. CDR3 length equals 13 residues. Deletions cut 2 bases from V and 2 bases from J, with 6 bases between. CDR1 is SNHLY, CDR2 FYNNEI, per germline. The CDR3 region is CASSENEQETQYF. The DNA of the CDR3 is TGTGCCAGCAGTGAAAACGAGCAAGAGACCCAGTACTTC.

This clonotype was recorded once. The chain employs TRBV4-3 and TRBJ2-2; D is perhaps TRBD2 (6 bases). The CDR3 runs to 18 residues. Germline values: CDR1 LGHNA, CDR2 YSLEER. The V and J ends lost 2 bases and 2 bases respectively, with 18 bases between them. CDR3 amino acids: CASSQYPSGGTNTGELFF. DNA for the CDR3: TGCGCCAGCAGCCAATACCCTTCTGGGGGGACCAACACCGGGGAGCTGTTTTTT.

This rearrangement joins TRBV6-5 to TRBJ1-2, with D possibly TRBD1 on 6 matching bases. Germline lookup yields CDR1 MNHEY and CDR2 SVGAGI. Trimming took 6 bases from V and 2 from J, leaving 10 bases between them. This CDR3 contains 13 residues. The DNA for the CDR3 is TGTGCCAGCAGAGTAACAGGGAACTATGGCTACACCTTC. It specifies CASRVTGNYGYTF.

A single count supports this clonotype. The gene calls are TRBV12-3 or TRBV12-4 and TRBJ1-5, with D possibly TRBD1 on 5 matching bases. The CDR3 spans 14 residues. V lost 1 base to trimming and J lost 6 bases, with 10 bases between them. The CDR3 sequence: CASSLGTDSQPQHF. CDR3 coding DNA: TGTGCCAGCAGTTTAGGAACAGACAGTCAGCCCCAGCATTTT.

The chain couples TRBV6-2 or TRBV6-3 to TRBJ2-1, with D tentatively TRBD2 (6 bases). Trimming removed 2 bases at V and 6 bases at J, with 14 bases between. The CDR3 extends over 15 amino acids. Germline V gives CDR1 MNHEY, CDR2 SVGEGT. CDR3 amino acids: CASSYGLRDGNEQFF. CDR3 in DNA: TGTGCCAGCAGTTACGGGCTGCGGGACGGCAATGAGCAGTTCTTC.

The chain is built from TRBV15 and TRBJ1-4; the D is unclear. The CDR3 has 19 amino acids. V was pared by 5 bases and J by 3 bases, with 25 bases between. Germline V gene sequence: CDR1 LNHNV, CDR2 YYDKDF (reference sequence). In nucleotides, the CDR3 is TGTGCCACCAGCGGATGGGGTCCTGGAGGGCTAGTTGCTAATGAAAAACTGTTTTTT. Its protein product is CATSGWGPGGLVANEKLFF.

The chain uses TRBV5-4 and TRBJ2-2; no reliable D call. Trimming removed 0 bases from V and 1 base from J, with 13 bases in between. The CDR3 covers 17 residues. Germline V gene lookup returns CDR1 SGHNT and CDR2 YYREEE (reference sequence). The CDR3 reads CASSLAEGMMNTGELFF. The DNA for the CDR3 is TGTGCCAGCAGCTTGGCCGAAGGGATGATGAACACCGGGGAGCTGTTTTTT.